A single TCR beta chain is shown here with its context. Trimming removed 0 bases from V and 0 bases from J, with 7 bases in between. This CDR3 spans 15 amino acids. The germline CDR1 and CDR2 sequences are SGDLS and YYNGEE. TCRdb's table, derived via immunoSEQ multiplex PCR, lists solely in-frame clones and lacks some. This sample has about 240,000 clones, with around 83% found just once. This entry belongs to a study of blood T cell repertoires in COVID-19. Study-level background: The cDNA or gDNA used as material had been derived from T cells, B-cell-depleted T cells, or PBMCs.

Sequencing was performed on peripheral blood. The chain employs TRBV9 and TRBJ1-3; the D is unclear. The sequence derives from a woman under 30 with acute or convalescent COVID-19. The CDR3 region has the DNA TGTGCCAGCAGCGTAGGCCACAGCTCTGGAAACACCATATATTTT. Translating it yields CASSVGHSSGNTIYF.